These T cell receptor beta chains were read from a single sample in a study of T cell responses to AZD1222 COVID-19 vaccine. Sequencing was performed with immunoSEQ multiplex PCR; in TCRdb, only in-frame clones are kept and a portion is missing. This sample has some 130,000 clones; over 85% occur once, and the top ten carry around 3.3%. This specimen consisted of peripheral blood, obtained on day 0 of AZD1222 vaccination. These receptors were collected from an adult in good health. CDR3s include the opening cysteine and the closing phenylalanine or tryptophan. The D gene is left open where the match is weak. The size field is filled for only some rows; it gives once, few, many or a size class.

v_gene	abundance	j_gene	d_gene	CDR3nt	CDR3aa
TRBV5-8	.	TRBJ2-1	TRBD2	TGTGCCAGCAGCTCCTCTAGCGGGAGGGCGCTCACAAATGAGCAGTTCTTC	CASSSSSGRALTNEQFF
TRBV12-5	.	TRBJ1-2	.	TGTGCTAGTGATCGGGACCTCCCGCGGAATGGCTACACCTTC	CASDRDLPRNGYTF
TRBV29-1	.	TRBJ1-2	.	TGCAGCGTTGAACCAGGACCTACCTATGGCTACACCTTC	CSVEPGPTYGYTF
TRBV28	.	TRBJ1-2	.	TGTGCCAGCAGTTTAAGCCCACCAACAGGAAACTATGGCTACACCTTC	CASSLSPPTGNYGYTF
TRBV7-9	.	TRBJ1-3	.	TGTGCCAGCAGCCACGGGGGAAACACCATATATTTT	CASSHGGNTIYF
TRBV5-1	.	TRBJ1-4	TRBD1	TGCGCCAGCAGCTTGGAAAGGACAGGGTTTGAAAAACTGTTTTTT	CASSLERTGFEKLFF
TRBV9	.	TRBJ1-5	.	TGTGCCAGCAGCGAGTTCCCTCATCAGCCCCAGCATTTT	CASSEFPHQPQHF
TRBV7-9	.	TRBJ2-3	.	TGTGCCAGCAGCTTAATTCAGGGGCAGGGCACAGATACGCAGTATTTT	CASSLIQGQGTDTQYF
TRBV28	.	TRBJ1-2	TRBD1	TGTGCCAGCAGTTTTAACAGGGGAGGATACAACTATGGCTACACCTTC	CASSFNRGGYNYGYTF
TRBV28	.	TRBJ1-1	.	TGTGCCAGCAGCTTGAGTGAGAATACGGCTTTCTTT	CASSLSENTAFF
TRBV6-5	.	TRBJ1-1	.	TGTGCCAGCAGCCCGACAGGGAACACTGAAGCTTTCTTT	CASSPTGNTEAFF
TRBV28	.	TRBJ1-5	.	TGTGCCAGCAGGACTTTGGGGGGCAATCAGCCCCAGCATTTT	CASRTLGGNQPQHF
TRBV21-1	.	TRBJ1-1	.	TGTGCCAGCAGCAAAGGGGCAGGGGGCGTGAAGGAAAGGCCTGAAGCTTTCTTT	CASSKGAGGVKERPEAFF
TRBV28	.	TRBJ1-3	.	TGTGCCACCGACCTAGGACGGAGCTCTGGAAACACCATATATTTT	CATDLGRSSGNTIYF
TRBV6-5	.	TRBJ1-1	.	TGTGCCAGCAGCAAATGGACAGCTATGGACGGAGCTTTCTTT	CASSKWTAMDGAFF
TRBV9	.	TRBJ1-6	TRBD1	TGTGCCAGCAGCCAGACTACAGGGGGAGCGACACCCCTCCACTTT	CASSQTTGGATPLHF
TRBV27	.	TRBJ2-6	.	TGTGCCAGCAGCCCCGGATGGGCCAACGTCCTGACTTTC	CASSPGWANVLTF
TRBV6-6	.	TRBJ2-5	.	TGTGCCAGCAGTCACGGGTCCGACCGAGAGACCCAGTACTTC	CASSHGSDRETQYF
TRBV6-2/TRBV6-3	.	TRBJ1-1	.	TGTGCCAGCAGCGACAGCTACACTGAAGCTTTCTTT	CASSDSYTEAFF
TRBV5-6	.	TRBJ1-1	TRBD1	TGTGCCAGCAGCTTCCAAACAGGGGCCTGGAACACTGAAGCTTTCTTT	CASSFQTGAWNTEAFF
TRBV4-2	.	TRBJ2-1	.	TGTGCCAGCAGCCAAGATCGTAACAGTAACAATGAGCAGTTCTTC	CASSQDRNSNNEQFF
TRBV6-2/TRBV6-3	.	TRBJ1-5	.	TGTGCCAGCAGTTTAGTCAATAGCAATCAGCCCCAGCATTTT	CASSLVNSNQPQHF
TRBV9	.	TRBJ1-1	.	TGTGCCAGCAGCGTAGAACCCGGCCGAGCTTTCTTT	CASSVEPGRAFF
TRBV7-9	.	TRBJ1-1	.	TGTGCCAGCAGCTATGGGGGGAACACTGAAGCTTTCTTT	CASSYGGNTEAFF
TRBV2	.	TRBJ1-5	TRBD1	TGTGCCAGCAGCGAAAGGCAGGGGGTGTTCAATCAGCCCCAGCATTTT	CASSERQGVFNQPQHF
TRBV3-1/TRBV3-2	.	TRBJ2-7	.	TGTGCCAGCAGCCCGGGGTACAGCAACGAGCAGTACTTC	CASSPGYSNEQYF
TRBV19	.	TRBJ1-5	TRBD1	TGTGCCAGTAGTATTCCTCGCTCAAGGGGGCCCAATCAGCCCCAGCATTTT	CASSIPRSRGPNQPQHF
TRBV15	once	TRBJ1-1	.	TGTGCCACCAGCAGAAAAGGGGGCACTGAAGCTTTCTTT	CATSRKGGTEAFF
TRBV10-3	.	TRBJ2-1	TRBD2	TGTGCCATCAGTGAAACGGGCCCGAAGCGAGGTAGCGGGACTAATGAGCAGTTCTTC	CAISETGPKRGSGTNEQFF
TRBV4-1	.	TRBJ2-7	.	TGCGCCAGCAGCCCCATCCCCCGGGGGAGCTCCTACGAGCAGTACTTC	CASSPIPRGSSYEQYF
TRBV19	.	TRBJ2-2	.	TGTGCCAGTAGTTCCGGGTTCGCGAACACCGGGGAGCTGTTTTTT	CASSSGFANTGELFF
TRBV20-1	few	TRBJ1-2	.	TGCAGTGCTAGTTTAACGGCCTGGGGTGGCTACACCTTC	CSASLTAWGGYTF
TRBV19	.	TRBJ1-2	.	TGTGCCAGTAGTTCAGAATACTATGGCTACACCTTC	CASSSEYYGYTF
TRBV9	.	TRBJ2-1	TRBD2	TGTGCCAGCAGCGTAGGGACGGGAGGCTCCTACAATGAGCAGTTCTTC	CASSVGTGGSYNEQFF
TRBV11-2	.	TRBJ2-7	.	TGTGCCAGCAGCCCACGGAAATACGAGCAGTACTTC	CASSPRKYEQYF
TRBV28	.	TRBJ1-2	.	TGTGCCAGCTATCGGGCCCCCAGGAGCTACACCTTC	CASYRAPRSYTF
TRBV7-9	.	TRBJ2-7	TRBD2	TGTGCCAGCAGCTTCCCAATCGCTAGCGGGCCGCGGGGATACGAGCAGTACTTC	CASSFPIASGPRGYEQYF
TRBV28	.	TRBJ2-3	.	TGTGCCAGCAGTAGGGCGGGCGCCACAGATACGCAGTATTTT	CASSRAGATDTQYF
TRBV28	.	TRBJ1-3	TRBD1	TGTGCCAGCAAGACAGGGGAAACTGGAAACACCATATATTTT	CASKTGETGNTIYF
TRBV28	.	TRBJ1-2	.	TGTGCCAGCAGTTTGCATACGCAGAGGGCTGGCTACACCTTC	CASSLHTQRAGYTF
TRBV7-9	.	TRBJ2-1	TRBD2	TGTGCCAGCAGACCGGGACTAGCGGGTATACATGAGCAGTTCTTC	CASRPGLAGIHEQFF
TRBV7-7	.	TRBJ2-5	.	TGTGCTAGCAGCCGGGGACGGGAACAAGAGACCCAGTACTTC	CASSRGREQETQYF
TRBV19	.	TRBJ1-5	.	TGTGCCAGTTCGGACAGCGATAGCAATCAGCCCCAGCATTTT	CASSDSDSNQPQHF
TRBV5-1	.	TRBJ2-5	TRBD2	TGCGCCAGCAGCCCGGACCCCGCGGGAGGAGGAGAGACCCAGTACTTC	CASSPDPAGGGETQYF
TRBV27	.	TRBJ2-5	TRBD2	TGTGCCAGCAGTTTACGAGGGACTAGCGGCGGAGAGACCCAGTACTTC	CASSLRGTSGGETQYF